The clone carrying this T cell receptor (beta chain) was counted once. These data come from a study of technical replicates of blood from a few donors. The CDR3 extends over 15 amino acids. Germline assignment: CDR1 LNHDA and CDR2 SQIVND (reference sequence). V shed 3 bases and J shed 2 bases, with 12 bases lying between them. The data were produced by immunoSEQ multiplex PCR, yet TCRdb's version contains in-frame clones alone and is incomplete. The data hold some 84,000 clones, with around nine tenths observed a single time. The sequenced sample was T cells isolated from PBMCs. The receptor's source is a human donor in good health. This chain connects TRBV19 to TRBJ2-3, with unresolved D. The CDR3 region has the DNA TGTGCCAGTAGTATTCAGACACCCTTCACAGATACGCAGTATTTT. Translating gives CASSIQTPFTDTQYF.